Below, 8 T cell receptor beta chains from the same sample are listed, as sequenced in a study of blood T cell repertoires in COVID-19. TCRdb's table, derived via immunoSEQ multiplex PCR, lists solely in-frame clones and lacks some. The sample has about 160,000 clones, roughly 82% seen once. The material sequenced was peripheral blood. The receptors shown here come from a woman in her forties with COVID-19, enrolled during active disease.

The chain has TRBV2 and TRBJ1-4; D perhaps matches TRBD1 (5 bases). Per the germline V gene, CDR1 is SNHLY and CDR2 is FYNNEI. This CDR3 has 14 amino acids. V was cut by 5 bases and J by 4 bases, with 11 bases left in between. CDR3 region: CASSIGGNNEKLFF. The CDR3, as DNA: TGTGCCAGCAGTATTGGGGGGAATAATGAAAAACTGTTTTTT.

This rearrangement joins TRBV11-2 to TRBJ1-5; D is unresolved. The CDR3 is made up of 14 amino acids. CDR1 and CDR2 from the germline V gene are SGHAT and FQNNGV. V gave up 1 base and J gave up 3 bases, with 7 bases separating them. The CDR3 here is CASSLAGNNQPQHF. CDR3 nucleotide sequence: TGTGCCAGCAGCTTAGCCGGGAACAATCAGCCCCAGCATTTT.

The V gene is TRBV6-5, the J gene TRBJ1-4; D unclear. Trimming stripped 2 bases from V and 0 bases from J, with 7 bases between. The germline V gene has CDR1 MNHEY and CDR2 SVGAGI. The CDR3 covers 15 residues. CDR3 residues: CASSYVGATNEKLFF. Here the CDR3 DNA reads TGTGCCAGCAGTTACGTAGGAGCAACTAATGAAAAACTGTTTTTT.

The chain carries TRBV12-3 or TRBV12-4 and TRBJ2-5; D unresolved. This CDR3 has 11 residues. The V and J ends lost 5 bases and 4 bases respectively, with 5 bases between them. The CDR3 nucleotides read TGTGCCAGCAGTGCCAGAGAGACCCAGTACTTC. Protein: CASSARETQYF.

This clone has at least ten counts. The chain has TRBV6-5 and TRBJ2-1, with a possible D match to TRBD2 (7 bases). The CDR3 loop spans 14 amino acids. CDR1 is MNHEY and CDR2 is SVGAGI in the germline V gene. V was pared by 5 bases and J by 4 bases, with 12 bases between. CDR3 loop: CASSPGGRYNEQFF. The CDR3 DNA reads TGTGCCAGCAGTCCCGGGGGGCGGTACAATGAGCAGTTCTTC.

The chain couples TRBV5-1 to TRBJ1-2; 12 bases line up with TRBD1. V shed 1 base and J 2 bases; nucleotides not matched to a gene: 9. CDR3 length: 18 amino acids. Germline V gene lookup returns CDR1 SGHRS and CDR2 YFSETQ. This CDR3 reads CASSLSRDRGRGNYGYTF. The CDR3 coding sequence is TGCGCCAGCAGCTTGTCCCGGGACAGGGGGCGCGGGAACTATGGCTACACCTTC.

Worth noting for this clone: This CDR3 is also generated by other DNA sequences in the sample. V gene TRBV3-1 (or the pseudogene TRBV3-2) combines with J gene TRBJ1-1; TRBD1 is a possible D gene (5 bases). V shed 8 bases and J shed 4 bases, with 8 bases lying between them. Germline CDR1 is LGHDT and CDR2 is YNNKEL (reference sequence). This CDR3 is built from 11 residues. The CDR3, as DNA: TGTGCCAGCCGGGGGGGCACTGAAGCTTTCTTT. Residues: CASRGGTEAFF.

This CDR3 reads CASKWADGTYEQYF. Here the CDR3 DNA reads TGTGCCAGTAAGTGGGCAGATGGAACCTACGAGCAGTACTTC. The chain uses TRBV19 and TRBJ2-7; D not certain. V lost 7 bases to trimming and J lost 2 bases, with 15 bases between them. The CDR3 extends over 14 amino acids. Germline V gene sequence: CDR1 LNHDA, CDR2 SQIVND (reference sequence).